This T cell receptor (delta chain) was obtained from a study of gamma-delta chains in newborns, infants, children. Across the whole study: Microbial exposure reportedly drives polyclonal innate γδ T cell expansion after birth.

CDR1 GEAIGNYY and CDR2 EKD come from the germline V gene. Trimming took 0 bases from V and 1 from J; bases not matched to a gene: 4. The CDR3 is 15 residues long. TCRdb re-called the reads via CATT. In the table there are 10,000 to 14,000 delta-chain clones, approximately 9% of which are singletons. The gene calls are TRDV2 and TRDJ1; 7 nucleotides line up with TRDD3. The sample taken for sequencing was blood. The source is a child who was a newborn, infant or young child, either healthy, febrile or measles-vaccinated (not recorded which). The CDR3 DNA reads TGTGCCTGTGACACCCTGGGGGGTATCACCGATAAACTCATCTTT. It is translated as CACDTLGGITDKLIF.